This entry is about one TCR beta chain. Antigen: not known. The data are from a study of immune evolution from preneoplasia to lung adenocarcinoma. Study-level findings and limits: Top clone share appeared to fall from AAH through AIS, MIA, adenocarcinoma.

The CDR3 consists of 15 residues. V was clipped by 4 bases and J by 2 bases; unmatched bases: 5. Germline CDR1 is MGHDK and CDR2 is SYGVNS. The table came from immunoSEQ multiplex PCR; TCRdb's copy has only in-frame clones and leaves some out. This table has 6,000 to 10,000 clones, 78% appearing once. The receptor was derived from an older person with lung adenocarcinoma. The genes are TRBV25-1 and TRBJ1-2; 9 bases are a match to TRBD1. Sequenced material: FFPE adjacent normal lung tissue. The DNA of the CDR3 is TGTGCCAGCAGTGCAGTAGGACAGGGGAACTATGGCTACACCTTC. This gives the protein CASSAVGQGNYGYTF.